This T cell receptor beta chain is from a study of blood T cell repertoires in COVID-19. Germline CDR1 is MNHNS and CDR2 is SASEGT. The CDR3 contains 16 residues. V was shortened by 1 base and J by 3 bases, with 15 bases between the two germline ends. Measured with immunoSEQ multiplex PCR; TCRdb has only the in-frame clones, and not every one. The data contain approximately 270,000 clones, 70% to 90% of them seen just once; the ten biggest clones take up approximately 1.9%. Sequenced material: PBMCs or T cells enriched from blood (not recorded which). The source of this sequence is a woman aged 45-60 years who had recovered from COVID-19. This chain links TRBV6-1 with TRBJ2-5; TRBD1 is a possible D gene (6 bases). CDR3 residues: CASSEGVLQGKETQYF. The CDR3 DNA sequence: TGTGCCAGCAGTGAAGGTGTATTACAGGGAAAAGAGACCCAGTACTTC.